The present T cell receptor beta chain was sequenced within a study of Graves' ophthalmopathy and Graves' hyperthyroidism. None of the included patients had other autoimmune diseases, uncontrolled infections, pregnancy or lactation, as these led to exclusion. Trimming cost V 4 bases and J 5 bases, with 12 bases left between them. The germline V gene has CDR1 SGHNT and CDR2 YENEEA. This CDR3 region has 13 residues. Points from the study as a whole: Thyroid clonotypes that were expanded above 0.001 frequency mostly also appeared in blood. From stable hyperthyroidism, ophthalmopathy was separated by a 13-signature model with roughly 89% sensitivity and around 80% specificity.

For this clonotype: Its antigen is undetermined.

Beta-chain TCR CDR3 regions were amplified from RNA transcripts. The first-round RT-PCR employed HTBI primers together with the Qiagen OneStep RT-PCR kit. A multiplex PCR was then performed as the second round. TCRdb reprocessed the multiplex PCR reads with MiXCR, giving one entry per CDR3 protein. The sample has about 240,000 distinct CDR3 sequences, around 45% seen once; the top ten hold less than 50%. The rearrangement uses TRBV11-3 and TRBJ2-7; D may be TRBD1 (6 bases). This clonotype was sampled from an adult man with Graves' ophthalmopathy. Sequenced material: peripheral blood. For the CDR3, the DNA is TGTGCCAGCAGCTACAGGGAATTGGACGAGCAGTACTTC. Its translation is CASSYRELDEQYF.